This is a list of T cell receptor beta chains from one sample in a study of Tregs in tolerant kidney transplant recipients. Using immunoSEQ multiplex PCR, the repertoire was profiled, and TCRdb retains in-frame clones only, with some absent. The sample holds some 90,000 clones, 90% to 95% seen once. The sample consisted of CD8+ T cells from blood. The receptors shown here come from a human donor in good health. Each CDR3 is given with its conserved first and last residue. D genes are given only for firm matches. The size entry is marked missing in some rows and otherwise reads once, few, many or a size class.

CDR3nt	CDR3aa	v_gene	j_gene	d_gene	len	abundance
TGCGCCAGCAGCCAAGGTCCTTACGGGAGAGCCTACGAGCAGTACTTC	CASSQGPYGRAYEQYF	TRBV4-1	TRBJ2-7	NA	16	NA
TGTGCCAGCTCTGGGGTGTACACAGATACGCAGTATTTT	CASSGVYTDTQYF	TRBV11-2	TRBJ2-3	NA	13	NA
TGTGCCAGCAGCTGGGCCCTAGCGGGGGTGAATGAGCAGTTCTTC	CASSWALAGVNEQFF	TRBV7-2	TRBJ2-1	TRBD2	15	NA
TGTGCCATCAGGTGGGGGGATTCCCTGAACACTGAAGCTTTCTTT	CAIRWGDSLNTEAFF	TRBV10-3	TRBJ1-1	NA	15	NA
TGTGCCAGCAGTGCGGACAGTTGGGCCTACGAGCAGTACTTC	CASSADSWAYEQYF	TRBV2	TRBJ2-7	NA	14	few
TGCGCCAGCAGCCAAGAGGGACTAGCGAGCTACGAGCAGTACTTC	CASSQEGLASYEQYF	TRBV4-1	TRBJ2-7	TRBD2	15	NA
TGTGCCAGCAGTTTACGGTGGACAGGGTTTAACTATGGCTACACCTTC	CASSLRWTGFNYGYTF	TRBV27	TRBJ1-2	TRBD1	16	NA
TGTGCCAGCAGCCGGACTAGCGGGAGGGTCAATGAGCAGTTCTTC	CASSRTSGRVNEQFF	TRBV27	TRBJ2-1	TRBD2	15	NA
TGTGCCAGCAGTCCGGGACAGGGGAATGAAAAACTGTTTTTT	CASSPGQGNEKLFF	TRBV27	TRBJ1-4	TRBD1	14	NA
TGTGCCAGCAGCTTCCCTCCTACTAAGCGGGCCTCCTACGAGCAGTACTTC	CASSFPPTKRASYEQYF	TRBV7-9	TRBJ2-7	NA	17	NA
TGTGCCAGCAGCTTAATGGGACTAGCGACCCTACCGGGGACCGGGGAGCTGTTTTTT	CASSLMGLATLPGTGELFF	TRBV7-9	TRBJ2-2	TRBD2	19	NA
TGTGCCAGCAGCTTCGACGACCTTGGAAACACCATATATTTT	CASSFDDLGNTIYF	TRBV7-9	TRBJ1-3	NA	14	NA
TGTGCCAGCAGTGCCCAGGGAGGCAATCAGCCCCAGCATTTT	CASSAQGGNQPQHF	TRBV27	TRBJ1-5	NA	14	NA
TGTGCCAGCAGCTTCGGGACAGGGGGCGGGTGGACTGAAGCTTTCTTT	CASSFGTGGGWTEAFF	TRBV5-4	TRBJ1-1	TRBD1	16	NA
TGTGCAAGTCGCGACGGGACAGGGGGAATCTACCTCAAACAATGCACAGATACGCAGTATTTT	CASRDGTGGIYLKQCTDTQYF	TRBV12-2	TRBJ2-3	NA	21	NA
TGTGCCAGCAGTTCTAAGTCGACAGGAAACACTGAAGCTTTCTTT	CASSSKSTGNTEAFF	TRBV27	TRBJ1-1	NA	15	NA
TGTGCCAGCAGTTTCACAAGCTCCTACAATGAGCAGTTCTTC	CASSFTSSYNEQFF	TRBV27	TRBJ2-1	NA	14	NA
TGTGCCATCAGTGAGTCAGGGGGTAGCTCCTACAATGAGCAGTTCTTC	CAISESGGSSYNEQFF	TRBV10-3	TRBJ2-1	NA	16	NA
TGTGCCAGCAGCGTAGAGGGGACAGGGCACCACGAGCAGTACTTC	CASSVEGTGHHEQYF	TRBV9	TRBJ2-7	TRBD1	15	NA
TGTGCCACCAGCAGAGATGTCGGGGAGCTGGAGACCCAGTACTTC	CATSRDVGELETQYF	TRBV15	TRBJ2-5	NA	15	NA
TGTGCCTCAAACGTTGGGAGGGATGGCAATGAGCAGTTCTTC	CASNVGRDGNEQFF	TRBV21-1	TRBJ2-1	NA	14	NA
TGTGCCAGCAGCTTGAAGGTCAGGGTTTTCTCTGGGGCCAACGTCCTGACTTTC	CASSLKVRVFSGANVLTF	TRBV5-8	TRBJ2-6	NA	18	NA
TGTGCCAGAGAGGGAAATCCTCCTCAGGATGAGCAGTTCTTC	CAREGNPPQDEQFF	TRBV2	TRBJ2-1	NA	14	NA
TGTGCCAGTAGTTGGGCAGGGAAAGCCTACGAGCAGTACTTC	CASSWAGKAYEQYF	TRBV19	TRBJ2-7	NA	14	NA
TGTGCCAGCAGCGGGCCGACGGGACTAGCGGGAGGAAGGGGGCTGGGCAATGAGCAGTTCTTC	CASSGPTGLAGGRGLGNEQFF	TRBV2	TRBJ2-1	TRBD2	21	NA